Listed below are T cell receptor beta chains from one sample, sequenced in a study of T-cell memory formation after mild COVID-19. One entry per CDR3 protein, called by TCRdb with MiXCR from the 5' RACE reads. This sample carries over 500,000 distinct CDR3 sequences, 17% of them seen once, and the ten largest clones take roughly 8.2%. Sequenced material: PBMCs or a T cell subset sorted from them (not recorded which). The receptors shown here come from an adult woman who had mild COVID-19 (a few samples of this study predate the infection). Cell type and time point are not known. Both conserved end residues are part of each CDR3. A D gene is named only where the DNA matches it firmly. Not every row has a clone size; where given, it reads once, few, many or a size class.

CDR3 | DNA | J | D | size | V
CASSSPGLSGEQFF | TGCGCCAGCAGCTCCCCGGGCCTGTCCGGTGAGCAGTTCTTC | TRBJ2-1 | NA | few | TRBV5-1
CASSLIAGLADSRNEQFF | TGTGCCAGCAGCTTAATTGCGGGACTAGCGGACTCTCGCAATGAGCAGTTCTTC | TRBJ2-1 | TRBD2 | NA | TRBV7-8
CATSTGGIYGYTF | TGTGCCACTTCGACAGGGGGGATCTATGGCTACACCTTC | TRBJ1-2 | TRBD1 | few | TRBV24-1
CASSLLFDRGRMAKNIQYF | TGTGCCAGCAGCCTCCTTTTCGACAGGGGGCGAATGGCCAAAAACATTCAGTACTTC | TRBJ2-4 | TRBD1 | NA | TRBV7-9
CASSRTSGVSADTQYF | TGTGCCAGCAGCAGGACTAGCGGGGTCTCGGCAGATACGCAGTATTTT | TRBJ2-3 | TRBD2 | NA | TRBV5-6
CASSSVGELHF | TGTGCCAGCAGCTCGGTCGGGGAATTGCATTTT | TRBJ1-5 | NA | NA | TRBV5-8
CSVHRDYGYTF | TGCAGCGTGCACAGGGACTATGGCTACACCTTC | TRBJ1-2 | NA | NA | TRBV29-1
CASSPRSPGVQDTQYF | TGTGCCAGCAGCCCAAGGTCGCCGGGAGTACAAGATACGCAGTATTTT | TRBJ2-3 | NA | NA | TRBV11-3
CSAKGQTSSGSYNEQFF | TGCAGTGCTAAGGGCCAAACTAGCTCAGGCTCCTACAATGAGCAGTTCTTC | TRBJ2-1 | NA | NA | TRBV20-1
CSGLQGRETQYF | TGCAGCGGATTACAGGGGCGGGAGACCCAGTACTTC | TRBJ2-5 | TRBD1 | NA | TRBV29-1
CATQRDRVNTEAFF | TGTGCCACCCAGCGCGACAGAGTGAACACTGAAGCTTTCTTT | TRBJ1-1 | NA | NA | TRBV19
CATSDQNTGTGRYGYTF | TGTGCCACCAGTGACCAGAATACCGGGACAGGGAGATATGGCTACACCTTC | TRBJ1-2 | TRBD1 | NA | TRBV24-1
CASSFAGGKKTEAFF | TGTGCCAGCAGTTTTGCAGGGGGCAAAAAAACTGAAGCTTTCTTT | TRBJ1-1 | TRBD1 | few | TRBV27
CASSYSIQGSEKLFF | TGTGCCAGCAGTTACTCGATTCAGGGTAGCGAAAAACTGTTTTTT | TRBJ1-4 | NA | NA | TRBV6-6
CASSAAGRGVSYNEQFF | TGTGCCAGCAGCGCCGCGGGGCGGGGGGTCTCCTACAATGAGCAGTTCTTC | TRBJ2-1 | TRBD2 | few | TRBV7-6
CASRAGTGVFETQYF | TGTGCCAGCAGGGCCGGGACAGGGGTGTTTGAGACCCAGTACTTC | TRBJ2-5 | TRBD1 | few | TRBV12-3/TRBV12-4
CATSRTGQGIFYGYTF | TGTGCCACCAGCAGAACCGGACAGGGAATCTTCTATGGCTACACCTTC | TRBJ1-2 | TRBD1 | NA | TRBV15
CASSLARGQKTGELFF | TGTGCCAGCAGCCTCGCGCGGGGACAGAAGACCGGGGAGCTGTTTTTT | TRBJ2-2 | NA | few | TRBV5-4
CASSLRDRYEQYF | TGTGCCAGCAGTTTACGAGACAGGTACGAGCAGTACTTC | TRBJ2-7 | NA | few | TRBV27
CSARGGHQETQYF | TGCAGTGCTAGAGGAGGGCACCAAGAGACCCAGTACTTC | TRBJ2-5 | NA | NA | TRBV20-1
CASSPSRSGSPDTQYF | TGTGCCAGCAGCCCATCGAGGAGCGGGAGCCCAGATACGCAGTATTTT | TRBJ2-3 | TRBD2 | NA | TRBV12-3/TRBV12-4
CASSYKSYNQPQHF | TGTGCCAGCAGTTACAAGAGTTACAATCAGCCCCAGCATTTT | TRBJ1-5 | NA | NA | TRBV6-5
CATSRKGGTEAFF | TGTGCCACCAGTCGGAAGGGGGGCACTGAAGCTTTCTTT | TRBJ1-1 | NA | few | TRBV24-1
CAIYSGSTDTQYF | TGTGCCATTTACTCGGGGAGCACAGATACGCAGTATTTT | TRBJ2-3 | NA | NA | TRBV10-3
CSATGRGIGNTIYF | TGCAGTGCCACCGGACGAGGGATCGGAAACACCATATATTTT | TRBJ1-3 | NA | NA | TRBV20-1
CASSLVDQRNIQYF | TGTGCCAGCAGCTTAGTAGATCAACGGAACATTCAGTACTTC | TRBJ2-4 | NA | many | TRBV7-9
CASSLARLDGYTF | TGTGCCAGCAGCTTAGCCAGACTTGATGGCTACACCTTC | TRBJ1-2 | NA | few | TRBV7-2
CSAREFRTGNYEQYF | TGCAGTGCTAGAGAATTTCGGACAGGGAACTACGAGCAGTACTTC | TRBJ2-7 | TRBD1 | few | TRBV20-1
CASSYSNHVANTQYF | TGTGCCAGCAGTTACTCGAATCACGTGGCCAATACGCAGTATTTT | TRBJ2-3 | NA | NA | TRBV6-5
CASSQGWEFSF | TGCGCCAGCAGTCAAGGCTGGGAGTTCAGCTTC | TRBJ2-7 | NA | few | TRBV23-1
CASSFWTGNSPLHF | TGTGCCAGCAGCTTCTGGACCGGGAATTCACCCCTCCACTTT | TRBJ1-6 | NA | NA | TRBV11-3
CAISESPAGTGKRNTIYF | TGTGCCATCAGTGAGTCCCCCGCCGGGACAGGGAAGAGAAACACCATATATTTT | TRBJ1-3 | TRBD1 | NA | TRBV10-3
CASSLGLASYNEQFF | TGCGCCAGCAGCTTGGGGCTAGCGAGCTACAATGAGCAGTTCTTC | TRBJ2-1 | NA | many | TRBV5-1
CASSFGLAGALAGELFF | TGTGCCAGCAGCTTCGGACTAGCGGGAGCCCTAGCCGGGGAGCTGTTTTTT | TRBJ2-2 | TRBD2 | NA | TRBV7-3
CASSSRGAGSYEQYF | TGTGCCAGCAGCTCTCGGGGGGCGGGATCCTACGAGCAGTACTTC | TRBJ2-7 | NA | NA | TRBV7-2
CASSFGTSGRASDTQYF | TGTGCCAGCAGTTTCGGTACGAGCGGGAGGGCGTCCGATACGCAGTATTTT | TRBJ2-3 | TRBD2 | few | TRBV12-3/TRBV12-4
CASSYTGNTEAFF | TGTGCCAGCAGTTACACAGGGAACACTGAAGCTTTCTTT | TRBJ1-1 | NA | many | TRBV6-2/TRBV6-3
CSVVDGNNQPQHF | TGCAGCGTTGTGGACGGGAACAATCAGCCCCAGCATTTT | TRBJ1-5 | NA | few | TRBV29-1
CASKPSLSYNEQFF | TGTGCCAGTAAACCAAGCTTATCCTACAATGAGCAGTTCTTC | TRBJ2-1 | NA | few | TRBV19
CASSGVVGGSGANVLTF | TGTGCCAGCAGCGGCGTAGTGGGGGGCTCTGGGGCCAACGTCCTGACTTTC | TRBJ2-6 | NA | few | TRBV5-6
CASRSSGGEQETQYF | TGCGCCAGCAGGTCCAGCGGCGGGGAACAAGAGACCCAGTACTTC | TRBJ2-5 | NA | NA | TRBV5-1
CASSSRGGLNEQFF | TGCGCCAGCAGCTCGAGGGGGGGCTTGAATGAGCAGTTCTTC | TRBJ2-1 | NA | few | TRBV5-1
CASSAPSGDREKLFF | TGTGCCAGCAGTGCACCCTCGGGTGACCGTGAAAAACTGTTTTTT | TRBJ1-4 | NA | few | TRBV12-3/TRBV12-4
CATSGKLSGEQYF | TGTGCCACCAGTGGGAAACTCTCCGGCGAGCAGTACTTC | TRBJ2-7 | NA | NA | TRBV24-1
CASSVSGARSETQYF | TGTGCCAGCAGCGTAAGCGGGGCCCGCTCGGAGACCCAGTACTTC | TRBJ2-5 | TRBD2 | NA | TRBV9
CATSDWGVSDTQYF | TGTGCCACCAGTGATTGGGGAGTGTCAGATACGCAGTATTTT | TRBJ2-3 | NA | few | TRBV24-1
CASSQGPFLALSVDEQFF | TGCGCCAGCAGCCAAGGACCGTTTCTAGCACTATCGGTTGATGAGCAGTTCTTC | TRBJ2-1 | NA | few | TRBV4-3
CASSQSRGQGYGYTF | TGCGCCAGCAGCCAATCAAGGGGGCAGGGCTATGGCTACACCTTC | TRBJ1-2 | TRBD1 | NA | TRBV4-3
CATSRDLIYGYTF | TGTGCCACCAGCAGAGATCTGATCTATGGCTACACCTTC | TRBJ1-2 | NA | NA | TRBV15
CASSFRAGSSYEQYF | TGTGCCAGCAGTTTTCGGGCAGGAAGCTCCTACGAGCAGTACTTC | TRBJ2-7 | NA | few | TRBV27
CASSYGLNTQYF | TGTGCCAGCAGTTACGGCCTTAATACGCAGTATTTT | TRBJ2-3 | NA | NA | TRBV6-6
CATSAASLQFF | TGTGCCACCAGTGCCGCGTCTCTGCAGTTCTTC | TRBJ2-1 | NA | NA | TRBV24-1
CAISSPGGGVSTDTQYF | TGTGCCATCAGTAGCCCCGGGGGAGGGGTATCCACAGATACGCAGTATTTT | TRBJ2-3 | TRBD2 | few | TRBV10-3
CASSPGAGADTYTQYF | TGTGCCAGCAGCCCCGGGGCGGGGGCTGACACATATACGCAGTATTTT | TRBJ2-3 | NA | few | TRBV7-6
CASNLGTSGFYNEQFF | TGTGCCAGCAACCTTGGGACTAGCGGATTTTACAATGAGCAGTTCTTC | TRBJ2-1 | TRBD2 | NA | TRBV4-2
CATRKGDADTQYF | TGTGCCACACGAAAGGGGGACGCAGATACGCAGTATTTT | TRBJ2-3 | NA | few | TRBV24-1
CASTKGAGGTYEQYF | TGTGCCAGCACCAAAGGAGCGGGAGGGACCTACGAGCAGTACTTC | TRBJ2-7 | TRBD2 | NA | TRBV9
CSGTNTGELFF | TGCAGCGGAACCAACACCGGGGAGCTGTTTTTT | TRBJ2-2 | NA | few | TRBV29-1
CASRRGRASTDTQYF | TGTGCCAGCAGAAGGGGGCGGGCAAGCACAGATACGCAGTATTTT | TRBJ2-3 | TRBD1 | few | TRBV7-6